Below, 27 T cell receptor beta chains from the same sample are listed, as sequenced in a study of shared clonotypes between healthy human individuals. TCRdb keeps only in-frame clones here, not all; method: immunoSEQ multiplex PCR. The sample has more than 2 million clones, 95% seen once. Specimen: naive CD4+ T cells sorted from blood. Subset noted: CD45RA+ positively selected. The receptors come from a man aged 18 to 29 in good health.

The chain carries TRBV21-1 and TRBJ2-1; the D call in the table, TRBD1, was not verified against the DNA. TRBV21-1 is a pseudogene segment. The CDR3 runs to 18 residues. CDR3 nucleotides: TGTGCCAGCAGAAAGATTCGCAGGGGGCTTCCCCCCTACAATGAGCAGTTCTTC. Protein: CASRKIRRGLPPYNEQFF.

This rearrangement joins TRBV28 to TRBJ1-3; weak D call: TRBD1 (5 bases). This CDR3 is built from 15 residues. V lost 5 bases and J 3 bases, leaving 14 bases between the germline ends. Germline V lookup: CDR1 MDHEN, CDR2 SYDVKM. The CDR3 nucleotides read TGTGCCAGCAGTCCTGGCGGAGGGGTTGGAAACACCATATATTTT. It translates to CASSPGGGVGNTIYF.

The J gene is TRBJ2-3, the V gene TRBV4-3; a possible D gene is TRBD2 (5 bases). Trimming shortened V by 4 bases and J by 0 bases, and 14 bases separated the two germline ends. CDR1 and CDR2 (germline): LGHNA, YSLEER. The CDR3 totals 16 residues. CDR3 residues: CASSPTAGLSTDTQYF. DNA for the CDR3: TGCGCCAGCAGCCCCACGGCGGGTCTGAGCACAGATACGCAGTATTTT.

Remarks on this clone: Within the sample, other DNA sequences also encode this same CDR3. The chain links TRBV5-1 to TRBJ2-7, with 9 nucleotides matching TRBD1. The CDR3 consists of 15 residues. V lost 4 bases and J lost 2; bases outside the gene matches: 7. Per germline, CDR1 SGHRS and CDR2 YFSETQ. CDR3 in amino acids: CASSPAGTGTYEQYF. The CDR3 nucleotides are TGCGCCAGCAGCCCTGCCGGGACAGGGACCTACGAGCAGTACTTC.

This chain joins TRBV7-8 and TRBJ2-7; 11 bases line up with TRBD1. The CDR3 is 16 residues long. The germline V gene encodes CDR1 SGHVS and CDR2 FQNEAQ. J gave up 2 bases and V 5 bases, and 8 bases lay outside the gene matches. The CDR3, as DNA: TGTGCCAGCAGCCCCCTCTCGGGACAGGGGGCCTACGAGCAGTACTTC. It yields the protein CASSPLSGQGAYEQYF.

The chain recombines TRBV28 with TRBJ1-2, with a possible D match to TRBD1 (6 bases). Per the germline V gene, CDR1 is MDHEN and CDR2 is SYDVKM. Trimming took off 4 bases at V and 1 base at J, with 7 bases between the two ends. The CDR3 consists of 13 residues. In nucleotides, the CDR3 is TGTGCCAGCAGTTCAGGGGTTAACTATGGCTACACCTTC. It codes for CASSSGVNYGYTF.

This sequence joins TRBV6-1 and TRBJ2-5; no definite D call. The germline V and J ends were trimmed by 5 bases and 1 base, with 14 bases remaining between them. The CDR3 is 15 residues long. Germline lookup yields CDR1 MNHNS and CDR2 SASEGT. CDR3 coding DNA: TGTGCCAGCAGTAGCACAGTTGTTGTCCAAGAGACCCAGTACTTC. This codes for CASSSTVVVQETQYF.

This chain connects TRBV10-3 to TRBJ1-5; D might be TRBD1 (6 bases). Between the trimmed V and J ends, which lost 8 bases and 7 bases, there was a span of 15 bases. The CDR3 consists of 13 residues. The germline CDR1 and CDR2 sequences are ENHRY and SYGVKD. The CDR3 sequence is CAIGRGGNQPQHF. CDR3 in DNA: TGTGCCATCGGCAGGGGAGGGAACCAGCCCCAGCATTTT.

The CDR3 loop reads CASSPAASNTGELFF. The DNA for the CDR3 is TGCGCCAGCAGCCCAGCGGCCAGTAACACCGGGGAGCTGTTTTTT. The chain is built from TRBV5-1 and TRBJ2-2; D is perhaps TRBD2 (5 bases). The ends were cut back, 4 bases at V and 2 bases at J, with 12 bases in the middle. CDR1 is SGHRS and CDR2 is YFSETQ in the germline V gene. The CDR3 length is 15 residues.

The chain uses TRBV4-1 and TRBJ2-1, with D perhaps TRBD2 (6 bases). Trimming removed 5 bases from V and 4 bases from J, with 18 bases in between. The CDR3 has 16 amino acids. The germline gives CDR1 MGHRA, CDR2 YSYEKL. The CDR3 nucleotides are TGCGCCAGCAGCGGGGCGGGTAGCGGAAATTACAATGAGCAGTTCTTC. This translates into CASSGAGSGNYNEQFF.

The gene calls are TRBV2 and TRBJ2-1; weak D call: TRBD1 (6 bases). Trimming shortened V by 6 bases and J by 2 bases, and 8 bases separated the two germline ends. From germline, CDR1 is SNHLY and CDR2 FYNNEI. This CDR3 contains 13 residues. The CDR3 loop is CASRDRPYNEQFF. For the CDR3, the DNA is TGTGCCAGCAGGGACAGACCCTACAATGAGCAGTTCTTC. The entire variable domain, with the rest obtained from reference TRBV2 and TRBJ2-1, is as follows: EPEVTQTPSHQVTQMGQEVILRCVPISNHLYFYWYRQILGQKVEFLVSFYNNEISEKSEIFDDQFSVERPDGSNFTLKIRSTKLEDSAMYFCASRDRPYNEQFFGPGTRLTVL.

The V and J genes are TRBV10-3 and TRBJ2-7, with no clear D. V shed 2 bases and J shed 5 bases, with 13 bases lying between them. There are 14 residues in the CDR3. CDR1 is ENHRY and CDR2 is SYGVKD in the germline V gene. CDR3 region: CAISEIPGVDEQYF. CDR3 sequence (DNA): TGTGCCATCAGTGAGATTCCTGGGGTCGACGAGCAGTACTTC.

This clone was counted a single time. This chain uses TRBV6-1 with TRBJ2-7; 11 bases are shared with TRBD2. Trimming cost V 0 bases and J 4 bases; bases outside gene matches: 5. The CDR3 loop spans 16 amino acids. The germline gives CDR1 MNHNS, CDR2 SASEGT. CDR3 DNA: TGTGCCAGCAGTGAAGCGTGGCCTAGCGGGAGGTACGAGCAGTACTTC. Residues: CASSEAWPSGRYEQYF.

The V call is TRBV18, the J call TRBJ1-6, with 8 bases lining up with TRBD1. In germline, CDR1 is KGHSH, CDR2 LQKENI. V dropped 3 bases and J dropped 9; count of bases not matched to a gene: 7. The CDR3 runs 15 residues. The CDR3 reads CASSPRDRKISPLHF. CDR3 nucleotide sequence: TGTGCCAGCTCACCTCGGGACAGGAAAATTTCACCCCTCCACTTT.

This clone was observed a few times. V gene TRBV6-6 combines with J gene TRBJ1-6, with D possibly TRBD1 on 6 matching bases. Trimming cost V 2 bases and J 8 bases, with 13 bases left between them. The CDR3 is 15 residues long. In germline, CDR1 is MNHNY, CDR2 SVGAGI (reference sequence). CDR3 sequence (DNA): TGTGCCAGCAGTTACAGTCCGGACAGTGATTCACCCCTCCACTTT. Its protein product is CASSYSPDSDSPLHF.

As for this clone: A read error is possible here, since a much larger clone lies one base away. V is TRBV7-2 and J is TRBJ1-1; 7 bases are a match to TRBD1. Germline CDR1 reads SGHTA; CDR2 reads FQGNSA. CDR3 length equals 12 residues. The ends lost 8 bases at V and 7 bases at J; junction bases unmatched: 7. The CDR3: CASGSRTGEAFF. In DNA, the CDR3 is TGTGCCAGCGGCTCCCGGACAGGTGAAGCTTTCTTT.

The chain has TRBV4-1 and TRBJ2-7; 7 nucleotides match TRBD2. The CDR3 is 14 residues long. CDR1 is MGHRA, CDR2 YSYEKL, per germline. With V trimmed by 4 bases and J by 6 bases, 9 bases remained unmatched. The chain's CDR3 is CASSPIRTSPEQYF. DNA for the CDR3: TGCGCCAGCAGCCCAATCCGGACTAGTCCCGAGCAGTACTTC.

Written as DNA, the CDR3 is TGTGCCAGCAGCGGGACGAGGTACAATGAGCAGTTCTTC. Its translation is CASSGTRYNEQFF. The chain joins TRBV11-2 to TRBJ2-1, with D perhaps being TRBD1 or TRBD2 (5 bases each). CDR3 length: 13 residues. Germline CDR1 is SGHAT and CDR2 is FQNNGV. The ends were cut back, 5 bases at V and 4 bases at J, with 9 bases in the middle.

The chain links TRBV6-5 to TRBJ2-7; D remains unclear. CDR1 and CDR2 from the germline V gene are MNHEY and SVGAGI. CDR3 size: 14 residues. Trimming stripped 0 bases from V and 3 bases from J, with 9 bases between. The chain's CDR3 is CASSYSAINYEQYF. The CDR3 DNA follows: TGTGCCAGCAGTTACTCGGCCATAAACTACGAGCAGTACTTC.

This clone was picked up one time. This chain connects TRBV6-6 to TRBJ2-7; D is perhaps TRBD1 (6 bases). The germline gives CDR1 MNHNY, CDR2 SVGAGI (reference sequence). The CDR3 spans 14 residues. Trimming stripped 5 bases from V and 0 bases from J, with 11 bases between. The CDR3 loop is CASSVQGISYEQYF. CDR3 coding DNA: TGTGCCAGCAGTGTACAGGGAATCTCCTACGAGCAGTACTTC.

The chain carries TRBV4-1 and TRBJ2-3; D unclear. The CDR3 is 13 residues long. In germline, CDR1 is MGHRA, CDR2 YSYEKL. Trimming shortened V by 4 bases and J by 6 bases, and 11 bases separated the two germline ends. The CDR3 DNA reads TGCGCCAGCAGCCTGCCCATCGCGGATACGCAGTATTTT. Encoded protein: CASSLPIADTQYF.

This rearrangement joins TRBV27 to TRBJ2-7, with TRBD1 identical over 10 bases. After removal of 4 bases from V and 5 bases from J, the junction contained 8 bases not matched to a gene. This CDR3 is 15 amino acids long. CDR1 and CDR2 from the germline V gene are MNHEY and SMNVEV (reference sequence). CDR3 sequence: CASSSLRDRGNEQYF. CDR3 sequence (DNA): TGTGCCAGCAGTTCACTTCGGGACAGGGGCAACGAGCAGTACTTC.

The gene calls are TRBV19 and TRBJ2-1; D is unresolved. Germline V gene data show CDR1 as LNHDA and CDR2 as SQIVND (reference sequence). The V gene lost 1 base and the J gene lost 6 bases, with 13 bases spanning the gap. CDR3 size: 15 residues. The CDR3 is CASSIGAISLNEQFF. CDR3 nucleotides: TGTGCCAGTAGTATAGGGGCGATCTCACTCAATGAGCAGTTCTTC.

V usage is TRBV5-1 and J usage is TRBJ2-3; D is unresolved. The CDR3 covers 15 residues. The germline V and J ends were trimmed by 0 bases and 4 bases, with 12 bases remaining between them. Looked up from germline, CDR1 is SGHRS and CDR2 is YFSETQ. CDR3 DNA sequence: TGCGCCAGCAGCTTGGTGCCAGGTGCCGCAGATACGCAGTATTTT. Translated: CASSLVPGAADTQYF.

The chain combines TRBV6-1 with TRBJ1-2; D is possibly TRBD1 (5 bases). The germline V and J ends were trimmed by 7 bases and 4 bases, with 10 bases remaining between them. The CDR3 spans 12 residues. Per germline, CDR1 MNHNS and CDR2 SASEGT. The CDR3 DNA is TGTGCCAGCACGAAGGGGTTCTATGGCTACACCTTC. This encodes CASTKGFYGYTF.

With regard to this clone: A read error may account for a junction end that differs from germline. The chain joins TRBV7-7 to TRBJ2-7, with a tentative D call TRBD2 (5 bases). This CDR3 comprises 19 residues. In germline, CDR1 is SSHAT, CDR2 FNYEAQ (reference sequence). The CDR3 region is CASSLENKCQDLTTYEQYF. The DNA of the CDR3 is TGTGCTAGCAGCTTAGAAAATAAGTGCCAGGACTTGACTACCTACGAGCAGTACTTC.

CDR3 amino acids: CASSQYGLINQPQHF. The CDR3 DNA is TGTGCCAGCTCCCAATACGGACTGATTAATCAGCCCCAGCATTTT. J is TRBJ1-5 and V is TRBV6-5; no clear D. The CDR3 has 15 residues. V lost 8 bases to trimming and J lost 4 bases, with 18 bases between them. CDR1 is MNHEY and CDR2 is SVGAGI in the germline V gene.